These 16 T cell receptor beta chains came from one sample sequenced in a study of blood T cell repertoires in COVID-19. Sequencing used immunoSEQ multiplex PCR; TCRdb keeps in-frame clones, though not all of them. Counted here are around 68,000 clones, about 85% occurring once; the ten biggest clones make up 2.5% to 3.5%. What was sequenced was peripheral blood. Source of these receptors: an elderly man with acute or convalescent COVID-19.

The rearrangement joins TRBV3-1 (or the pseudogene TRBV3-2) to TRBJ1-2; no clear D. Per the germline V gene, CDR1 is LGHDT and CDR2 is YNNKEL (reference sequence). The CDR3 length is 12 residues. V gave up 3 bases and J gave up 4 bases, with 6 bases separating them. DNA of the CDR3: TGTGCCAGCAGCCAGTCAGGCTATGGCTACACCTTC. Translating it yields CASSQSGYGYTF.

The CDR3 reads CATSEEGLEKLFF. The CDR3, as DNA: TGTGCCACCTCCGAGGAGGGGCTAGAAAAACTGTTTTTT. The V call is TRBV19, the J call TRBJ1-4, with D perhaps TRBD1 (5 bases). Germline CDR1 reads LNHDA; CDR2 reads SQIVND (reference sequence). Trimming pared 10 bases from V and 8 bases from J, leaving 17 bases between. The CDR3 is made up of 13 amino acids.

This clone was counted once. The chain carries TRBV9 and TRBJ2-5, with 8 bases that match TRBD2. J lost 7 bases, V lost 0 bases, and 8 bases had no gene match. The CDR3 contains 15 residues. Germline assignment: CDR1 SGDLS and CDR2 YYNGEE. CDR3 nucleotides: TGTGCCAGCAGCGTAGATCTTAGCGGGATAGGGACCCAGTACTTC. This codes for CASSVDLSGIGTQYF.

The genes are TRBV7-2 and TRBJ2-1, with TRBD2 matching 7 bases. This CDR3 spans 13 amino acids. J lost 9 bases, V lost 7 bases, and 9 bases had no gene match. The germline V gene encodes CDR1 SGHTA and CDR2 FQGNSA. CDR3 in DNA: TGTGCCAGCAACCAACAGCGGGACGGTGAGCAGTTCTTC. Its translation: CASNQQRDGEQFF.

The chain couples TRBV4-2 to TRBJ1-1; D is perhaps TRBD1 (5 bases). CDR3 length: 15 amino acids. Trimming took 2 bases from V and 1 from J, leaving 11 bases between them. The germline gives CDR1 LGHNA, CDR2 YNFKEQ. For the CDR3, the DNA is TGTGCCAGCAGCCAATCCCCCGACAGGAACACTGAAGCTTTCTTT. Protein sequence: CASSQSPDRNTEAFF.

This chain connects TRBV5-1 to TRBJ2-5, with 7 bases aligning to TRBD1. CDR3 length: 13 residues. Germline V lookup: CDR1 SGHRS, CDR2 YFSETQ. The V and J ends lost 1 base and 4 bases, in that order; junction bases with no gene match: 1. The CDR3 protein is CASSLRGRETQYF. As DNA, the CDR3 is TGCGCCAGCAGCTTGAGGGGGCGAGAGACCCAGTACTTC.

This clone was counted a single time. CDR3 in amino acids: CASSRIRDEQFF. In DNA form, the CDR3 reads TGTGCCAGTAGTAGAATCCGGGATGAGCAGTTCTTC. This chain links TRBV19 with TRBJ2-1, with no clear D. This CDR3 is built from 12 residues. CDR1 and CDR2 (germline): LNHDA, SQIVND (reference sequence). Between the trimmed V and J ends, which lost 4 bases and 8 bases, there was a span of 9 bases.

The CDR3 here is CASSQVSSYNEQFF. The DNA of the CDR3 is TGTGCCAGCAGCCAAGTTAGCAGTTACAATGAGCAGTTCTTC. The V and J genes are TRBV3-1 (or the pseudogene TRBV3-2) and TRBJ2-1; D is unresolved. Trimming removed 1 base at V and 4 bases at J, with 8 bases between. The CDR3 sequence is 14 residues long. Germline V gene lookup returns CDR1 LGHDT and CDR2 YNNKEL (reference sequence).

The chain combines TRBV18 with TRBJ1-1; 9 nucleotides align to TRBD1. Germline lookup yields CDR1 KGHSH and CDR2 LQKENI. This CDR3 is 16 amino acids long. J lost 5 bases, V lost 8 bases, and 15 bases had no gene match. The CDR3 DNA follows: TGTGCCAGCCGTGAGTTTGGACAGGGGCTGAGTACTGAAGCTTTCTTT. Its translation is CASREFGQGLSTEAFF.

This clone appeared once. In DNA form, the CDR3 reads TGTGCCAGCAGTTACTCGTCTGCGGGAGTTGCAAATGAGCAGTTCTTC. Its translation: CASSYSSAGVANEQFF. The chain uses TRBV6-5 and TRBJ2-1; 7 bases are shared with TRBD2. V lost 0 bases and J lost 7; bases outside the gene matches: 9. The CDR3 runs 16 residues. Per germline, CDR1 MNHEY and CDR2 SVGAGI.

CDR3 bases: TGCGCCAGCAGCCAAGCAAACAGTTTATATGGCTACACCTTC. This translates into CASSQANSLYGYTF. The chain uses TRBV4-1 and TRBJ1-2; D gene unclear. Germline CDR1 is MGHRA and CDR2 is YSYEKL. V lost 1 base, J lost 5 bases, and 11 bases lay in between. The CDR3 contains 14 residues.

CDR3 DNA sequence: TGTGCCAGCAGCCAAGGGGGCGCTAGGAATCAGCCCCAGCATTTT. Its translation is CASSQGGARNQPQHF. The V gene is TRBV3-1 (or the pseudogene TRBV3-2), the J gene TRBJ1-5; possible D gene TRBD1, 5 bases. CDR1 is LGHDT and CDR2 is YNNKEL in the germline V gene (reference sequence). The CDR3 contains 15 residues. Trimming removed 1 base at V and 4 bases at J, with 11 bases between.

This chain uses TRBV11-3 with TRBJ2-7; 9 bases match TRBD1. CDR3 length: 14 amino acids. CDR1 and CDR2 from the germline V gene are SGHNT and YENEEA. With V trimmed by 4 bases and J by 1 base, 2 bases remained unmatched. CDR3 protein: CASSWDRESYEQYF. As DNA, the CDR3 is TGTGCCAGCAGCTGGGACAGGGAATCCTACGAGCAGTACTTC.

The V gene is TRBV12-5, the J gene TRBJ2-3; 9 bases align to TRBD2. Germline V gene data show CDR1 as LGHNT and CDR2 as FRNRAP. Trimming took 0 bases from V and 4 from J; bases not matched to a gene: 5. The CDR3 spans 16 residues. CDR3 DNA: TGTGCTAGTGGTTTGGTGGGGACTAGCTTATCAGATACGCAGTATTTT. Amino acids: CASGLVGTSLSDTQYF.

The rearrangement joins TRBV6-4 to TRBJ2-7; D is possibly TRBD2 (5 bases). The V end lost 8 bases, the J end lost 3 bases, and 14 bases lay between the germline ends. In germline, CDR1 is MRHNA, CDR2 SNTAGT. CDR3 size: 13 residues. The CDR3 loop is CASSAGHGYEQYF. The CDR3 DNA reads as TGTGCCAGCTCTGCGGGCCACGGCTACGAGCAGTACTTC.

V and J are TRBV4-3 and TRBJ1-6; possibly TRBD1 for D (5 bases). Trimming shortened V by 0 bases and J by 6 bases, and 9 bases separated the two germline ends. Germline CDR1 reads LGHNA; CDR2 reads YSLEER. The CDR3 is 15 amino acids. The CDR3: CASSQEGQGNSPLHF. The CDR3 coding sequence is TGCGCCAGCAGCCAAGAAGGCCAGGGTAATTCACCCCTCCACTTT.